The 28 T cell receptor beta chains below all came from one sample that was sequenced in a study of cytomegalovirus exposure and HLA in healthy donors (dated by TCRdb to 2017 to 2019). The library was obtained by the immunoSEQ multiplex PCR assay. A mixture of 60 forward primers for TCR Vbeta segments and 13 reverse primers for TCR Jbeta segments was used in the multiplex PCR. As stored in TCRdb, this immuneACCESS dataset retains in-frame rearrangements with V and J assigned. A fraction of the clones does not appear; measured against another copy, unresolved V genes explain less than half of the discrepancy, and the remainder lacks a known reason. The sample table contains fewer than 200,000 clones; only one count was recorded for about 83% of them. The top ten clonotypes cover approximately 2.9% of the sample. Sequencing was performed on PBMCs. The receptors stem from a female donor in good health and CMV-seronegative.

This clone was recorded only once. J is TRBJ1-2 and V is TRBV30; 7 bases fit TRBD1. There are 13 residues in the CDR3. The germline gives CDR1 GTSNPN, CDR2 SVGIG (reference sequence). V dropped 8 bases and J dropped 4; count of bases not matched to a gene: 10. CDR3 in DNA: TGTGCCACCTCGACAGGGACTTCCTATGGCTACACCTTC. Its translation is CATSTGTSYGYTF.

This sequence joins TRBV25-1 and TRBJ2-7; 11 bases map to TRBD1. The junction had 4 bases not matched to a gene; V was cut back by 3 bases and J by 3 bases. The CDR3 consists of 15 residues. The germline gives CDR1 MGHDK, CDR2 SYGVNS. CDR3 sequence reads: CASSDPGTGGYEQYF. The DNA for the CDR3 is TGTGCCAGCAGTGACCCCGGGACAGGGGGCTACGAGCAGTACTTC.

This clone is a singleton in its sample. CDR3 protein: CAWMRGPGDADTQYF. In DNA form, the CDR3 reads TGTGCCTGGATGCGGGGACCCGGGGACGCAGATACGCAGTATTTT. The genes are TRBV30 and TRBJ2-3; D might be TRBD2 (6 bases). Deletions cut 4 bases from V and 4 bases from J, with 18 bases between. Germline V CDR1 and CDR2: GTSNPN, SVGIG (reference sequence). The length of the CDR3 is 15 residues. The full variable domain, with the rest looked up from reference TRBV30 and TRBJ2-3, is SQTIHQWPATLVQPVGSPLSLECTVEGTSNPNLYWYRQAAGRGLQLLFYSVGIGQISSEVPQNLSASRPQDRQFILSSKKLLLSDSGFYLCAWMRGPGDADTQYFGPGTRLTVL.

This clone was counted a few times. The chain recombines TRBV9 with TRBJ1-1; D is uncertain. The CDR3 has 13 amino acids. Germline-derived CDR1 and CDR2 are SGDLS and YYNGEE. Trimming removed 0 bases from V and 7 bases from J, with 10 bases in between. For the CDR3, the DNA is TGTGCCAGCAGCGTAGGTTGGGCAGATGAAGCTTTCTTT. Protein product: CASSVGWADEAFF.

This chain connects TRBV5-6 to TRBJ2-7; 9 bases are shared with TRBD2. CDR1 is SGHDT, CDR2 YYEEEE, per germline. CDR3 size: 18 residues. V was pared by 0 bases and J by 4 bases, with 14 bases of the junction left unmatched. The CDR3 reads CASSLGEFLAGLSYEQYF. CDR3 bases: TGTGCCAGCAGCTTGGGAGAGTTCCTAGCGGGGTTAAGTTACGAGCAGTACTTC.

The CDR3 loop reads CASSQNSGRALSGSGELFF. The CDR3 DNA reads TGCGCCAGCAGCCAAAATAGCGGGAGGGCCTTGAGTGGGAGTGGGGAGCTGTTTTTT. The rearrangement uses TRBV4-3 and TRBJ2-2, with 11 bases identical to TRBD2. Losses at the gene ends were 2 bases for V and 8 bases for J; bases not matched to a gene: 16. The CDR3 consists of 19 residues. The V gene's germline CDR1 is LGHNA and CDR2 YSLEER.

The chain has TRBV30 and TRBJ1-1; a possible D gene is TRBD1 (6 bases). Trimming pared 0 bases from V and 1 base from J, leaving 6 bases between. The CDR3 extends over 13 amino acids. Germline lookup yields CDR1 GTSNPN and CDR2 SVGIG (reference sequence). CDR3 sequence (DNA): TGTGCCTGGAGTGTGGGACAGAACACTGAAGCTTTCTTT. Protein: CAWSVGQNTEAFF.

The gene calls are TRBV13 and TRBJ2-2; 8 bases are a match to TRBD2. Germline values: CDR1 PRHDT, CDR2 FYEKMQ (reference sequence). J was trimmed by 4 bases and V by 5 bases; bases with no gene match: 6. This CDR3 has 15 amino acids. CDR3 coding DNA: TGTGCCAGCAGCATAAGCGGGGGACCCACCGGGGAGCTGTTTTTT. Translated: CASSISGGPTGELFF.

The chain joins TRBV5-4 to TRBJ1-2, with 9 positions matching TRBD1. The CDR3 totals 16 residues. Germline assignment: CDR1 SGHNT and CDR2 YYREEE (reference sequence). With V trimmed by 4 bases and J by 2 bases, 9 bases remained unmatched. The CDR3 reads CASSPGTGWANYGYTF. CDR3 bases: TGTGCCAGCAGCCCAGGGACAGGGTGGGCCAACTATGGCTACACCTTC.

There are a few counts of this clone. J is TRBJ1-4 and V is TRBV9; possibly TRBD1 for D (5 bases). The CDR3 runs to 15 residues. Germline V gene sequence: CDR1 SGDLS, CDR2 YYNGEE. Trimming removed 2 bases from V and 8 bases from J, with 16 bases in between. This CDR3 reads CASSVSGTSVEKLFF. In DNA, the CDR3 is TGTGCCAGCAGCGTCTCCGGGACTTCCGTGGAAAAACTGTTTTTT.

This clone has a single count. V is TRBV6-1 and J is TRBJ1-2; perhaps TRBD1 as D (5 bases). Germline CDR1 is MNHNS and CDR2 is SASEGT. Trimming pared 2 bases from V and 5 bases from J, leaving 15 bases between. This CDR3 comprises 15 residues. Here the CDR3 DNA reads TGTGCCAGCAGTGAACCCCAACGGGGGTTATATGGCTACACCTTC. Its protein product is CASSEPQRGLYGYTF.

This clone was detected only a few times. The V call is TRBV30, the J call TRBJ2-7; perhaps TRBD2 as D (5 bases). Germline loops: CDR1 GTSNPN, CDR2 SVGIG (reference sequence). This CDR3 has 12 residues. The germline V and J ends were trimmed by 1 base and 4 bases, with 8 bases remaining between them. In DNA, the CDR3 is TGTGCCTGGAGTGCATCGGGATACGAGCAGTACTTC. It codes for CAWSASGYEQYF. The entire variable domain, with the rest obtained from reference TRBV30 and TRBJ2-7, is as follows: SQTIHQWPATLVQPVGSPLSLECTVEGTSNPNLYWYRQAAGRGLQLLFYSVGIGQISSEVPQNLSASRPQDRQFILSSKKLLLSDSGFYLCAWSASGYEQYFGPGTRLTVT.

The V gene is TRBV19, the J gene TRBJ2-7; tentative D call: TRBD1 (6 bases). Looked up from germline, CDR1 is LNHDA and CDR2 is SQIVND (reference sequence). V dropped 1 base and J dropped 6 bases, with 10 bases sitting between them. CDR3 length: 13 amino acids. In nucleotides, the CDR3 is TGTGCCAGTAGTATAGGCTACAGGGTCGAGCAGTACTTC. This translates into CASSIGYRVEQYF.

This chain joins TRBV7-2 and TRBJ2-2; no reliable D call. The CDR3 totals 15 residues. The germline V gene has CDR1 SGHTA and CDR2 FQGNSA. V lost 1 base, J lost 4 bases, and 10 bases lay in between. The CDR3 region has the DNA TGTGCCAGCAGCTTAGGAGCTTGGGCCACCGGGGAGCTGTTTTTT. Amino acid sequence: CASSLGAWATGELFF.

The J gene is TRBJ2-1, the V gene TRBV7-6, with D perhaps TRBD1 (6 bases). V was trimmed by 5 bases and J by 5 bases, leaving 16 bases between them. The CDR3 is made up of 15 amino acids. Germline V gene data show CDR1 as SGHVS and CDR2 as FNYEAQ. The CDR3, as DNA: TGTGCCAGCAGCCTTGAGGGGACATACAACAATGAGCAGTTCTTC. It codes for CASSLEGTYNNEQFF.

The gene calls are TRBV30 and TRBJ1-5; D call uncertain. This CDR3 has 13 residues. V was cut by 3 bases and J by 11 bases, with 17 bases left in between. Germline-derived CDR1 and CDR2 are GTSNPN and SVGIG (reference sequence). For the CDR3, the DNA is TGTGCCTGGAGGGAGAGCGGACTAGAGACCCAGCATTTT. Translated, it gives CAWRESGLETQHF. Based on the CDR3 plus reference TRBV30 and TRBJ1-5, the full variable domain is SQTIHQWPATLVQPVGSPLSLECTVEGTSNPNLYWYRQAAGRGLQLLFYSVGIGQISSEVPQNLSASRPQDRQFILSSKKLLLSDSGFYLCAWRESGLETQHFGDGTRLSIL.

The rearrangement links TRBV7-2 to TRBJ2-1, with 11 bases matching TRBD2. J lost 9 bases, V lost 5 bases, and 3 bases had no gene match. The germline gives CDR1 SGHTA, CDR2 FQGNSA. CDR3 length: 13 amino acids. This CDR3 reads CASSGTSGTEQFF. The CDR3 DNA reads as TGTGCCAGCAGCGGGACTAGCGGTACTGAGCAGTTCTTC.

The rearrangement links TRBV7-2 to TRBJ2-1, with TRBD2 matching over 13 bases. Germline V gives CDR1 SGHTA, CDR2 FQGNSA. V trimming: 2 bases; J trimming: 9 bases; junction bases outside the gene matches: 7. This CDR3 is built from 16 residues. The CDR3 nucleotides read TGTGCCAGCAGCTTATCCGGGACTAGCGGGACTGCTGAGCAGTTCTTC. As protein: CASSLSGTSGTAEQFF.

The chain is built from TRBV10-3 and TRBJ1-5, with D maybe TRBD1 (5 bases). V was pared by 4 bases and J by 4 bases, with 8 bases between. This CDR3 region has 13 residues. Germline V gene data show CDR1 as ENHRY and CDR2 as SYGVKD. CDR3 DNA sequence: TGTGCCATCAGTGTATCAGGGAATCAGCCCCAGCATTTT. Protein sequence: CAISVSGNQPQHF.

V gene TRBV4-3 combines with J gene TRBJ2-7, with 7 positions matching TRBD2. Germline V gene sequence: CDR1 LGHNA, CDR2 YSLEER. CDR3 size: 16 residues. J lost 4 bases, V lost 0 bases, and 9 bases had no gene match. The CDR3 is CASSQDGGGENYEQYF. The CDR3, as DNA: TGCGCCAGCAGCCAAGATGGGGGGGGAGAAAATTACGAGCAGTACTTC.

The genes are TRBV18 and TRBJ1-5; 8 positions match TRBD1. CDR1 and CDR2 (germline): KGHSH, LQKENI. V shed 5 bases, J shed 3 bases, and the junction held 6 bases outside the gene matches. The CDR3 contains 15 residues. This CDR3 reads CASSATGAPNQPQHF. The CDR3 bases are TGTGCCAGCTCAGCGACAGGGGCGCCCAATCAGCCCCAGCATTTT.

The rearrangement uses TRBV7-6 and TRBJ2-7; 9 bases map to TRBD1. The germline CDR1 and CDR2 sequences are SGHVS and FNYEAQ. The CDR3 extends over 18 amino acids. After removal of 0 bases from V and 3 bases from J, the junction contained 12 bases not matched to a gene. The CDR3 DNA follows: TGTGCCAGCAGCTTAGCCGATAATGACGGGACAGGGAGCTACGAGCAGTACTTC. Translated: CASSLADNDGTGSYEQYF.

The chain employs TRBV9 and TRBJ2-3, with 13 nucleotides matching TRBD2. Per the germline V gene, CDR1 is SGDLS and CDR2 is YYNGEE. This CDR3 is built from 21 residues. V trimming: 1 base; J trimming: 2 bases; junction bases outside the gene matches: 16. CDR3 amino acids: CASSVRGRGLAGPPHTDTQYF. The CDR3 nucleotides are TGTGCCAGCAGCGTAAGAGGGCGGGGACTAGCGGGGCCCCCTCACACAGATACGCAGTATTTT.

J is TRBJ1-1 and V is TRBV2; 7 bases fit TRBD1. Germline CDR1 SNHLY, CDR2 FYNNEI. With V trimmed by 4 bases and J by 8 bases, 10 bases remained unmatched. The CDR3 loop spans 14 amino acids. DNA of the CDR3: TGTGCCAGCAGTGCGACCCTGGGACAGACCGAAGCTTTCTTT. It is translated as CASSATLGQTEAFF.

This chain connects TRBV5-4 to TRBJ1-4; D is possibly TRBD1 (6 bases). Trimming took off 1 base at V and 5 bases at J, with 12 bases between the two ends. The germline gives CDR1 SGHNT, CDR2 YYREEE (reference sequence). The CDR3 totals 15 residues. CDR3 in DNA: TGTGCCAGCAGCTTGAAGAGTAGGGGGAATGAAAAACTGTTTTTT. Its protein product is CASSLKSRGNEKLFF.

DNA of the CDR3: TGTGCCAGCAGCCCCAGCGGTCTCGTGACCGGGGAGCTGTTTTTT. Its translation is CASSPSGLVTGELFF. The chain is built from TRBV5-6 and TRBJ2-2; TRBD2 is a possible D gene (5 bases). Trimming removed 4 bases from V and 5 bases from J, with 15 bases in between. The CDR3 is made up of 15 amino acids. Germline CDR1 reads SGHDT; CDR2 reads YYEEEE.

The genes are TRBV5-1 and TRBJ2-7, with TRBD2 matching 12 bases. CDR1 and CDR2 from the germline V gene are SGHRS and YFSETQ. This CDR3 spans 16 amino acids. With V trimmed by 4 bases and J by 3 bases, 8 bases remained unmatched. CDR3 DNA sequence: TGCGCCAGCAGCCCCGAGGGACTAGCGGGTAACTACGAGCAGTACTTC. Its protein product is CASSPEGLAGNYEQYF.

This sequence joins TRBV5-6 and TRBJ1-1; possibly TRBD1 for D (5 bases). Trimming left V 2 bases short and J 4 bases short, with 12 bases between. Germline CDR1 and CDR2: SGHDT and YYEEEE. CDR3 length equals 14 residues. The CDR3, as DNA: TGTGCCAGCAGCTTCTGGCAAAGGGGCACTGAAGCTTTCTTT. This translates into CASSFWQRGTEAFF. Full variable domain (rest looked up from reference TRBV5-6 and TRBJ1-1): DAGVTQSPTHLIKTRGQQVTLRCSPKSGHDTVSWYQQALGQGPQFIFQYYEEEERQRGNFPDRFSGHQFPNYSSELNVNALLLGDSALYLCASSFWQRGTEAFFGQGTRLTVV.